These T cell receptor beta chains were read from a single sample in a study of OX40 agonist ivuxolimab in advanced cancers. The repertoire was sequenced with immunoSEQ multiplex PCR; TCRdb's copy has only in-frame clones and lacks some. The sample yields 85,000 to 95,000 clones, 85% to 90% seen once. The sample consisted of CD4+ or CD8+ T cells sorted from blood, taken in a trial of the OX40 agonist ivuxolimab. The receptor source for this set is an adult with an advanced solid tumor such as melanoma, head and neck, liver or kidney cancer. Both conserved end residues are part of each CDR3. Fields, in order: J gene, clone size, V gene, D gene, CDR3 DNA, CDR3 protein. A D gene is named only where the DNA matches it firmly. Clone size, where shown, is once, few, many, or a class for clones that have expanded.

>TRBJ2-1|.|TRBV7-9|TRBD2
TGTGCCAGCAGCTTAGCGAAACTAGCGGGAGTGGGGGAGCAGTTCTTC
CASSLAKLAGVGEQFF
>TRBJ1-2|.|TRBV5-5|.
TGTGCCAGCAGCTTGCAGGCCAGGGGTAACTATGGCTACACCTTC
CASSLQARGNYGYTF
>TRBJ2-3|.|TRBV7-9|.
TGTGCCAGCAGCTCCAGACAGGCCGGGGGAAATACGCAGTATTTT
CASSSRQAGGNTQYF
>TRBJ2-5|.|TRBV9|.
TGTGCCAGCAGCGGAGGGGGTCCCCAAGAGACCCAGTACTTC
CASSGGGPQETQYF
>TRBJ1-5|.|TRBV30|.
TGTGCCTGGAGTCCTAAAGGGTGGGGGTATCAGCCCCAGCATTTT
CAWSPKGWGYQPQHF
>TRBJ2-7|.|TRBV15|.
TGTGCCACCAGCAGTGGGCAGCGAGACACCTTCTACGAGCAGTACTTC
CATSSGQRDTFYEQYF
>TRBJ1-6|.|TRBV6-5|.
TGTGCCAGCAGAGGTGCAGGGAATTATAATTCACCCCTCCACTTT
CASRGAGNYNSPLHF
>TRBJ1-1|few|TRBV30|.
TGTGCCTGGAGTATCTGGGGGGCCTTAGAAGCTTTCTTT
CAWSIWGALEAFF
>TRBJ2-1|.|TRBV11-3|.
TGTGCCAGCAGCTTATTTTCCTACAATGAGCAGTTCTTC
CASSLFSYNEQFF
>TRBJ2-2|.|TRBV6-5|.
TGTGCCAGCAGTTATAGTGGGGGGCAGAACACCGGGGAGCTGTTTTTT
CASSYSGGQNTGELFF
>TRBJ1-5|.|TRBV11-1|.
TGTGCCAGCAGCTCCACAGAAAATCAGCCCCAGCATTTT
CASSSTENQPQHF
>TRBJ2-1|.|TRBV7-9|.
TGTGCCAGCAGCTCCTCGACAGGCCCCAATGAGCAGTTCTTC
CASSSSTGPNEQFF
>TRBJ2-6|.|TRBV5-1|.
TGCGCCAGCAGCTTGGTAATCAGGGGCCCGTCGCCTGACGTCCTGACTTTC
CASSLVIRGPSPDVLTF
>TRBJ2-1|.|TRBV4-3|TRBD2
TGCGCCAGCAGCGCACTGGGCGGGAGGGCCATTGTTGAGCAGTTCTTC
CASSALGGRAIVEQFF
>TRBJ2-4|once|TRBV6-1|.
TGTGCCAGCAGTGTCGGGGGGCAATCCCTTAGCTTTGGCAAAAACATTCAGTACTTC
CASSVGGQSLSFGKNIQYF
>TRBJ1-1|.|TRBV27|.
TGTGCCAGCAATACTTACCTTCCGGGGGGCCTCACTGAAGCTTTCTTT
CASNTYLPGGLTEAFF
>TRBJ2-5|.|TRBV9|.
TGTGCCAGCTCAGGGGTGAGTGTAGAAGAGACCCAGTACTTC
CASSGVSVEETQYF
>TRBJ1-1|.|TRBV19|TRBD1
TGTGCCAGTAGTATAAGGGACAGATACACTGAAGCTTTCTTT
CASSIRDRYTEAFF
>TRBJ2-6|.|TRBV11-1|.
TGTGCCAGCAGCTTAGCTGGACATCCCTCTGGGGCCAACGTCCTGACTTTC
CASSLAGHPSGANVLTF
>TRBJ1-2|few|TRBV18|.
TGTGCCAGCTCACCGGCGCAGGGACCTAACTATGGCTACACCTTC
CASSPAQGPNYGYTF
>TRBJ2-7|.|TRBV7-2|TRBD1
TGTGCCAGCAGCTTAGTGTCCCAGGGACCCAGGGGGCAGCAGTACTTC
CASSLVSQGPRGQQYF
>TRBJ1-3|.|TRBV9|.
TGTGCCAGCAGCGCGACAGCTTCGGGAAACACCATATATTTT
CASSATASGNTIYF
>TRBJ1-5|.|TRBV4-2|.
TGTGCCAGCAGCCAAGATAATACGGGCAATCAGCCCCAGCATTTT
CASSQDNTGNQPQHF
>TRBJ2-5|.|TRBV5-4|.
TGTGCCAGCAGCGACGAGGGGCGGAGCCAAGAGACCCAGTACTTC
CASSDEGRSQETQYF
>TRBJ1-5|.|TRBV4-2|.
TGTGCCAGCAGCCAAGATCCCAGGAGCAATCAGCCCCAGCATTTT
CASSQDPRSNQPQHF
>TRBJ2-7|.|TRBV30|.
TGTGCCTGGAGTGTATCTCCCTGGTACAGGGATGAGTACGAGCAGTACTTC
CAWSVSPWYRDEYEQYF
>TRBJ2-5|.|TRBV7-6|TRBD2
TGTGCCAGCAGCTTAGATAGCGGGGGGGCGGAGACCCAGTACTTC
CASSLDSGGAETQYF
>TRBJ2-7|.|TRBV5-3|TRBD1
TGTGCCAGAAGCCTATGGACAGGGGAGGGAGACGAGCAGTACTTC
CARSLWTGEGDEQYF
>TRBJ2-7|.|TRBV5-1|.
TGCGCCAGCAGCTTGGGAGAAGGATACGAGCAGTACTTC
CASSLGEGYEQYF
>TRBJ1-5|.|TRBV29-1|.
TGCAGCGTGGCCCGACAGGCCGGAGATCAGCCCCAGCATTTT
CSVARQAGDQPQHF
>TRBJ2-2|.|TRBV28|.
TGTGCCAGCAGTACCCGACAGAACCCCACCGGGGAGCTGTTTTTT
CASSTRQNPTGELFF
>TRBJ1-2|few|TRBV19|.
TGTGCCAGTAGTTCATCGCCTGGACAGTACTATGGCTACACCTTC
CASSSSPGQYYGYTF
>TRBJ1-6|.|TRBV5-8|.
TGTGCCAGCAGCTTGGTCGGCAGAAAAAATTCACCCCTCCACTTT
CASSLVGRKNSPLHF
>TRBJ2-2|.|TRBV4-2|TRBD2
TGTGCCAGCAGCCAAGACACTAGCGGGACCGGGGAGCTGTTTTTT
CASSQDTSGTGELFF
>TRBJ2-3|.|TRBV7-6|.
TGTGCCAGCAGCATGACGTCGGATACGCAGTATTTT
CASSMTSDTQYF
>TRBJ2-1|few|TRBV28|.
TGTGCCAGCAGCCCAGCTGCTAGCTACAATGAGCAGTTCTTC
CASSPAASYNEQFF
>TRBJ1-3|.|TRBV5-1|TRBD1
TGCGCCAGCAGCTCGACAGGGGTGAACACCATATATTTT
CASSSTGVNTIYF
>TRBJ2-3|.|TRBV6-1|.
TGTGCCAGCAGCACACGGACCAGCACAGATACGCAGTATTTT
CASSTRTSTDTQYF
>TRBJ1-1|.|TRBV6-5|.
TGTGCCAGCAGTTACGTGAGGGAGTGGAACACTGAAGCTTTCTTT
CASSYVREWNTEAFF
>TRBJ2-7|.|TRBV19|.
TGTGCCAGTAGTATTACAAGTCAAGCCACCTACGAGCAGTACTTC
CASSITSQATYEQYF
>TRBJ2-7|.|TRBV30|.
TGTGCCTGGTGGCGTAAGAGCTCCTACGAGCAGTACTTC
CAWWRKSSYEQYF
>TRBJ1-1|.|TRBV21-1|.
TGTGCCAGCAGCAAAGGGAGGTGGGTGGGAAAAGCTTTCTTT
CASSKGRWVGKAFF
>TRBJ1-1|.|TRBV30|TRBD1
TGTGCCTGGAGTGCCCGGACAGGGTTTATGAACACTGAAGCTTTCTTT
CAWSARTGFMNTEAFF
>TRBJ1-1|.|TRBV30|.
TGTGCCTGGAGGTCCCAGGGAAACACTGAAGCTTTCTTT
CAWRSQGNTEAFF
>TRBJ2-7|.|TRBV19|.
TGTGCCAGTAGTATTGGCCAGGTCTCCTACGAGCAGTACTTC
CASSIGQVSYEQYF
>TRBJ1-1|.|TRBV12-5|.
TGTGCTAGTGGTTTGGTAATAGGGGTCTCCACTGAAGCTTTCTTT
CASGLVIGVSTEAFF
>TRBJ2-4|.|TRBV28|TRBD1
TGTGCCAGCAGTTCACCCGGGACAGGGGAAAACATTCAGTACTTC
CASSSPGTGENIQYF